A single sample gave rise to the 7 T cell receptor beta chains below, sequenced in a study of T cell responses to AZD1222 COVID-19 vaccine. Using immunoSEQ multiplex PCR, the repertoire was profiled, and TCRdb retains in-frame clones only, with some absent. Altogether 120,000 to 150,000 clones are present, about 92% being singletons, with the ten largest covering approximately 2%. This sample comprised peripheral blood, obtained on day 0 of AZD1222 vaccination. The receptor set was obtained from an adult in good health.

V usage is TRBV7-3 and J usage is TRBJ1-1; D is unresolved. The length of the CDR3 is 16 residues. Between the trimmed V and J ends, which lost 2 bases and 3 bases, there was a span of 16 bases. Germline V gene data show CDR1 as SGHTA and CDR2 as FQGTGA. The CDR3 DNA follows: TGTGCCAGCAGCTTAGTAAGGGTTAAAAAGGACACTGAAGCTTTCTTT. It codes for CASSLVRVKKDTEAFF.

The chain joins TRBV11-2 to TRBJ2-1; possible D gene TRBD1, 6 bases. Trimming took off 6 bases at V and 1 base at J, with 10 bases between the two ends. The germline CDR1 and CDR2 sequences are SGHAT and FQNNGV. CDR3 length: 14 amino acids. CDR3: CASRPGQSYNEQFF. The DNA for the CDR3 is TGTGCCAGCAGACCCGGACAGTCCTACAATGAGCAGTTCTTC. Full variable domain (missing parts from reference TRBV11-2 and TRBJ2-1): EAGVAQSPRYKIIEKRQSVAFWCNPISGHATLYWYQQILGQGPKLLIQFQNNGVVDDSQLPKDRFSAERLKGVDSTLKIQPAKLEDSAVYLCASRPGQSYNEQFFGPGTRLTVL.

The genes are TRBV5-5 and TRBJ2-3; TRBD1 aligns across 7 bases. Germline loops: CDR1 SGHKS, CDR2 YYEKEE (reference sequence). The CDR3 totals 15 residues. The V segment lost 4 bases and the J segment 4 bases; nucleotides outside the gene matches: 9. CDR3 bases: TGTGCCAGCAGCCCCCGGACAGGCTGGGCAGATACGCAGTATTTT. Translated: CASSPRTGWADTQYF.

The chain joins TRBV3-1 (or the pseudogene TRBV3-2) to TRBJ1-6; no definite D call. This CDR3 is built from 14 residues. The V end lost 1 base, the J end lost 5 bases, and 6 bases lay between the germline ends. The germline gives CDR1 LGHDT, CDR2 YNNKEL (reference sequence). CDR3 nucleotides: TGTGCCAGCAGCCAAGTCAACCATAATTCACCCCTCCACTTT. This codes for CASSQVNHNSPLHF.

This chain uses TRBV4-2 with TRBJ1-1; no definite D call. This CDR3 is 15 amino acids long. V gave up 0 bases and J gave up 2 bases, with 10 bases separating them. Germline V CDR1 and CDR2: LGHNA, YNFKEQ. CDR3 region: CASSQDGQANTEAFF. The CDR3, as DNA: TGTGCCAGCAGCCAAGACGGGCAGGCCAACACTGAAGCTTTCTTT.

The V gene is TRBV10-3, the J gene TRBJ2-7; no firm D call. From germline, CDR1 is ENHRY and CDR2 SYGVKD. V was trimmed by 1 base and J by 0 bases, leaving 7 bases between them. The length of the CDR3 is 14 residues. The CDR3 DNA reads TGTGCCATCAGTGAGTATCCGGACTCCTACGAGCAGTACTTC. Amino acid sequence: CAISEYPDSYEQYF.

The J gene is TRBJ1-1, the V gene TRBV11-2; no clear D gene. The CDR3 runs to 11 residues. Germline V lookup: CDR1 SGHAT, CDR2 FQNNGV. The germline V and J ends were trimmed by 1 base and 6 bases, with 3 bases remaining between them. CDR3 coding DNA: TGTGCCAGCAGCTTAGCCGCTGAAGCTTTCTTT. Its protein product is CASSLAAEAFF.